The text below deals with one TCR beta chain. The data stem from a study of blood T cell repertoires in COVID-19. The CDR3 loop spans 13 amino acids. V was shortened by 6 bases and J by 5 bases, with 14 bases between the two germline ends. The assay was immunoSEQ multiplex PCR, and TCRdb's table has in-frame clones only and misses some. Seen here are about 160,000 clones, 70% to 90% observed once, and the top ten hold about 5.6%. The source of this sequence is a woman in her fifties or sixties with COVID-19, enrolled during active disease. The genes are TRBV12-3 or TRBV12-4 and TRBJ2-7; D is possibly TRBD2 (6 bases). The sequenced sample was peripheral blood. The CDR3 loop is CASRIAGGHEQYF. CDR3 coding DNA: TGTGCCAGCAGAATAGCCGGGGGACACGAGCAGTACTTC.